This T cell receptor (beta chain) was observed in a study of CD8 T cell repertoires and HIV-1 epitope variants. Across the whole study: Tested: three Gag epitope families, Nef HW9 and YT9.

Only in-frame clones appear in the TCRdb table, and some are missing; sequencing was by immunoSEQ multiplex PCR. Found here are about 3,600 clones, nearly 70% of them singletons; the top ten hold approximately 46%. Deletions cut 1 base from V and 5 bases from J, with 11 bases between. The CDR3 spans 14 residues. Germline CDR1 is MGHDK and CDR2 is SYGVNS. This clone was observed a few times. The target antigen is unknown. V gene TRBV25-1 combines with J gene TRBJ1-1; the D gene is possibly TRBD1 (5 bases). This TCR was sampled from a male donor with HIV. What was sequenced was cultured CD8+ T cells derived from PBMCs. The CDR3 region has the DNA TGTGCCAGCAGTGAATCCGGGGGAGGAACTGAAGCTTTCTTT. This codes for CASSESGGGTEAFF.